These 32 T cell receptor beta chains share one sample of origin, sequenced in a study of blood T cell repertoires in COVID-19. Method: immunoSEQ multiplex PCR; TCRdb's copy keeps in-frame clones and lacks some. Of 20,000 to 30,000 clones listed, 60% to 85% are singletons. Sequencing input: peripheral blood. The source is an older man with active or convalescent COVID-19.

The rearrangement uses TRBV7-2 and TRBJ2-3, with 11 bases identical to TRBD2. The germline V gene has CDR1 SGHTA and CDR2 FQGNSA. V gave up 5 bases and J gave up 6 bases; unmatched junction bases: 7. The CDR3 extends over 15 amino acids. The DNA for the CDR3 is TGTGCCAGCAGCAAACCTAGCGGGGGGAGGGATACGCAGTATTTT. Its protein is CASSKPSGGRDTQYF.

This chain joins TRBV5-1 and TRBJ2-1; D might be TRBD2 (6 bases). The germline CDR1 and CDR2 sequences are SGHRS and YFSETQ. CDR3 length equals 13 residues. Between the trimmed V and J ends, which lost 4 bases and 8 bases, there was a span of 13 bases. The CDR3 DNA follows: TGCGCCAGCAGCCAGGAGGGAGGCCATGAGCAGTTCTTC. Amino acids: CASSQEGGHEQFF. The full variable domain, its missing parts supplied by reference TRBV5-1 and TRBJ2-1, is KAGVTQTPRYLIKTRGQQVTLSCSPISGHRSVSWYQQTPGQGLQFLFEYFSETQRNKGNFPGRFSGRQFSNSRSEMNVSTLELGDSALYLCASSQEGGHEQFFGPGTRLTVL.

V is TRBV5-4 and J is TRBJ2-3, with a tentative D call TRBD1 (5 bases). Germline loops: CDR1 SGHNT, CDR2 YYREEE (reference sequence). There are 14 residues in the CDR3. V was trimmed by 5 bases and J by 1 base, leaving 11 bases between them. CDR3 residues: CASSFQGGTDTQYF. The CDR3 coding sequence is TGTGCCAGCAGTTTTCAGGGTGGCACAGATACGCAGTATTTT.

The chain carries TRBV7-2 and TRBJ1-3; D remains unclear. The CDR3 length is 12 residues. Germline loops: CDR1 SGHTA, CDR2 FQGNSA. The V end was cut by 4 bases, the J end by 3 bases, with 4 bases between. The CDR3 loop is CASSSFGNTIYF. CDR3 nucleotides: TGTGCCAGCAGCTCCTTTGGAAACACCATATATTTT.

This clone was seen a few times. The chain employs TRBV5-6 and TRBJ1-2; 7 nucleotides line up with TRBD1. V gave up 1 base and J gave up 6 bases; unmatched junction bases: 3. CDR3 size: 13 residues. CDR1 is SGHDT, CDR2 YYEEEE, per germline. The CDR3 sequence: CASSLRGQNGYTF. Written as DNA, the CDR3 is TGTGCCAGCAGCTTGAGGGGACAGAATGGCTACACCTTC. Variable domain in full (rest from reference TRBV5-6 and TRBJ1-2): DAGVTQSPTHLIKTRGQQVTLRCSPKSGHDTVSWYQQALGQGPQFIFQYYEEEERQRGNFPDRFSGHQFPNYSSELNVNALLLGDSALYLCASSLRGQNGYTFGSGTRLTVV.

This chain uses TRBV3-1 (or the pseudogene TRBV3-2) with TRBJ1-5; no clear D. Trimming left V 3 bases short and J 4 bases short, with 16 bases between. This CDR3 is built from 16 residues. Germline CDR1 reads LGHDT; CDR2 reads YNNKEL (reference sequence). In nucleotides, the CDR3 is TGTGCCAGCAGCCAGGGCTACGCCCCGCTGAATCAGCCCCAGCATTTT. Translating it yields CASSQGYAPLNQPQHF.

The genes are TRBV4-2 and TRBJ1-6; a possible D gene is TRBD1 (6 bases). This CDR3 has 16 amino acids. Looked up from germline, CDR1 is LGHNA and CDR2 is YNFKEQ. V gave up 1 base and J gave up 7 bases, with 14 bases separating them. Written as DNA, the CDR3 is TGTGCCAGCAGCCAAGGCCGTGGGGACAAAAATTCACCCCTCCACTTT. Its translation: CASSQGRGDKNSPLHF.

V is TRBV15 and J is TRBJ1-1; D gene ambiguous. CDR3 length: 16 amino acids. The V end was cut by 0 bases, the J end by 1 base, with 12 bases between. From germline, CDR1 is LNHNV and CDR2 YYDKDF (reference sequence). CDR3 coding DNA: TGTGCCACCAGCAGAGATATAAGAGGGCAGAACACTGAAGCTTTCTTT. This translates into CATSRDIRGQNTEAFF.

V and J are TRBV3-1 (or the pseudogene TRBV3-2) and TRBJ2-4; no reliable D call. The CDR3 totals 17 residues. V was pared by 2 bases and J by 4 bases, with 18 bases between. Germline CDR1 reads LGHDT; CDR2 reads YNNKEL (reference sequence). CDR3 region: CASSQLPESPGKNIQYF. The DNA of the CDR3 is TGTGCCAGCAGCCAACTCCCCGAGAGCCCGGGTAAAAACATTCAGTACTTC.

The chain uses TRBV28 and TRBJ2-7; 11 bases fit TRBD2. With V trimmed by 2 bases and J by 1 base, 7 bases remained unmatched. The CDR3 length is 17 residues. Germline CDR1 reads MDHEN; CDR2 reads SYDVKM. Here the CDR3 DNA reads TGTGCCAGCAGTTTACTCGGTCTAGCGGGAGGTTCCTACGAGCAGTACTTC. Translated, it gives CASSLLGLAGGSYEQYF.

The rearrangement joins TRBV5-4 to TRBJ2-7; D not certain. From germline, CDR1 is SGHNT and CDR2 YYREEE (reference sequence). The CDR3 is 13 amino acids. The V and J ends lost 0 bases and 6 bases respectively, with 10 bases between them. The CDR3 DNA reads TGTGCCAGCAGCTTGGGGCGGAGTGGCGAGCAGTACTTC. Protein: CASSLGRSGEQYF. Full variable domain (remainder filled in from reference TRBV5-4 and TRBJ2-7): ETGVTQSPTHLIKTRGQQVTLRCSSQSGHNTVSWYQQALGQGPQFIFQYYREEENGRGNFPPRFSGLQFPNYSSELNVNALELDDSALYLCASSLGRSGEQYFGPGTRLTVT.

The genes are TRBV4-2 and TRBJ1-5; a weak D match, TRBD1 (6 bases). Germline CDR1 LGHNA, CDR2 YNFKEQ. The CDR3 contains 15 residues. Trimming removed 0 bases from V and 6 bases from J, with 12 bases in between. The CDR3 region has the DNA TGTGCCAGCAGCCAAGAAGGGGGAAGGGCTCAGCCCCAGCATTTT. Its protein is CASSQEGGRAQPQHF.

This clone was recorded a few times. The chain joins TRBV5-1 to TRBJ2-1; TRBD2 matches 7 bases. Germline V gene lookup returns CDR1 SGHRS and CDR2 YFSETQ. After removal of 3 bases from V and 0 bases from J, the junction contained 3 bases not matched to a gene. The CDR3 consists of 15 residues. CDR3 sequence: CASSSSGYSYNEQFF. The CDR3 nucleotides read TGCGCCAGCAGCTCTAGCGGTTACTCCTACAATGAGCAGTTCTTC. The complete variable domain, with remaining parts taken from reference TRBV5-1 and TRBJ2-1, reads KAGVTQTPRYLIKTRGQQVTLSCSPISGHRSVSWYQQTPGQGLQFLFEYFSETQRNKGNFPGRFSGRQFSNSRSEMNVSTLELGDSALYLCASSSSGYSYNEQFFGPGTRLTVL.

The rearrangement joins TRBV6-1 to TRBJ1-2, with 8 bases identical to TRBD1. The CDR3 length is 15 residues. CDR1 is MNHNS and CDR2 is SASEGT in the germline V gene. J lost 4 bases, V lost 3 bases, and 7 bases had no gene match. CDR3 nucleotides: TGTGCCAGCAGTGAGGTGGGACAGGCCCTCTATGGCTACACCTTC. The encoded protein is CASSEVGQALYGYTF.

The CDR3 nucleotides read TGCAGTGCCCGACAGGCCTACGAGCAGTACTTC. Translated: CSARQAYEQYF. The chain is built from TRBV20-1 and TRBJ2-7, with D tentatively TRBD1 (6 bases). Germline lookup yields CDR1 DFQATT and CDR2 SNEGSKA (reference sequence). Trimming removed 6 bases at V and 2 bases at J, with 8 bases between. The CDR3 consists of 11 residues.

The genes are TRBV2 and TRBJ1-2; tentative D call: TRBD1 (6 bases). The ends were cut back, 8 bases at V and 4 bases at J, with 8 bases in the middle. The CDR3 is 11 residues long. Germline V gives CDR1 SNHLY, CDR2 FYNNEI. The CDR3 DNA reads TGTGCCAGCGAACAGGGCTATGGCTACACCTTC. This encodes CASEQGYGYTF.

For the CDR3, the DNA is TGTGCCAGCAGCTTGGGACTCAGTGAAAAACTGTTTTTT. This sequence encodes CASSLGLSEKLFF. V is TRBV5-6 and J is TRBJ1-4; D unresolved. The CDR3 is 13 amino acids. CDR1 SGHDT and CDR2 YYEEEE come from the germline V gene. Trimming took off 0 bases at V and 7 bases at J, with 7 bases between the two ends.

The CDR3 region is CASSWSSGNEQYF. The CDR3 nucleotides read TGTGCCAGCAGCTGGTCTAGCGGGAACGAGCAGTACTTC. The chain employs TRBV11-2 and TRBJ2-7; 9 nucleotides agree with TRBD2. The trim removed 4 bases at V and 5 bases at J, leaving 3 bases unmatched. This CDR3 is 13 amino acids long. The germline V gene has CDR1 SGHAT and CDR2 FQNNGV. Using reference TRBV11-2 and TRBJ2-7 for the parts outside the CDR3, the full variable domain is EAGVAQSPRYKIIEKRQSVAFWCNPISGHATLYWYQQILGQGPKLLIQFQNNGVVDDSQLPKDRFSAERLKGVDSTLKIQPAKLEDSAVYLCASSWSSGNEQYFGPGTRLTVT.

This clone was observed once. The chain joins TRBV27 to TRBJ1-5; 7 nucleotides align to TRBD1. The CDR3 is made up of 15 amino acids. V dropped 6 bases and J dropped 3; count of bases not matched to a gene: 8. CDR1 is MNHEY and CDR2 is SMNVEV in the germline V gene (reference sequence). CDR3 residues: CASRVGGQLNQPQHF. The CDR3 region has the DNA TGTGCCAGCAGGGTTGGGGGACAGCTCAATCAGCCCCAGCATTTT.

For the CDR3, the DNA is TGTGCCAGCAGCTTCGGAGCGGGAGGGACCTACGAGCAGTACTTC. Protein: CASSFGAGGTYEQYF. V usage is TRBV5-4 and J usage is TRBJ2-7, with 10 bases that match TRBD2. The CDR3 spans 15 residues. CDR1 SGHNT and CDR2 YYREEE come from the germline V gene (reference sequence). The V segment lost 2 bases and the J segment 2 bases; nucleotides outside the gene matches: 4.

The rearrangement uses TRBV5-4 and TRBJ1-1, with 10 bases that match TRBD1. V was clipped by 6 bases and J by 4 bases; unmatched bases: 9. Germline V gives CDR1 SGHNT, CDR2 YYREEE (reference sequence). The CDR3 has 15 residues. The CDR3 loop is CASISPGTGVTEAFF. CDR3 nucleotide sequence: TGTGCCAGCATCTCTCCGGGGACAGGGGTCACTGAAGCTTTCTTT.

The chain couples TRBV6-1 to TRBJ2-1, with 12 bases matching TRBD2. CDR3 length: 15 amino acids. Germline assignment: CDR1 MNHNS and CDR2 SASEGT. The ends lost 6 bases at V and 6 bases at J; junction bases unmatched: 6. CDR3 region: CASRPGLAGSNEQFF. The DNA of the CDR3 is TGTGCCAGCAGACCGGGACTAGCGGGCTCCAATGAGCAGTTCTTC.

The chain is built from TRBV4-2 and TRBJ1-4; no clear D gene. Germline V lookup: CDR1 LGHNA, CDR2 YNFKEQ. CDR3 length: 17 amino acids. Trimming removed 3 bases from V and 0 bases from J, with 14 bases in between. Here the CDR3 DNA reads TGTGCCAGCAGCCAGAGGCCGGGAGGAGCAACTAATGAAAAACTGTTTTTT. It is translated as CASSQRPGGATNEKLFF.

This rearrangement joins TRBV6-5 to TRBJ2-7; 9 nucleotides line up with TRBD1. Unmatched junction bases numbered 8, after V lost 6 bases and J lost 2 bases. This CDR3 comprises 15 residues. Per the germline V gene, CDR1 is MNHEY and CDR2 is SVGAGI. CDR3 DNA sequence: TGTGCCAGCAGCCGACTCGGGACAGGGACCTACGAGCAGTACTTC. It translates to CASSRLGTGTYEQYF.

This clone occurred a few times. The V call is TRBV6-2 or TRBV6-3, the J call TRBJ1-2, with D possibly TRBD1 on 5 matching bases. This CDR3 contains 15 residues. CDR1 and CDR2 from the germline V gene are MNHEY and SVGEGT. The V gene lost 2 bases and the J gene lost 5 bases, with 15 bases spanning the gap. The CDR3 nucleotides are TGTGCCAGCAGTTACAGGGGCGACACGCTTTATGGCTACACCTTC. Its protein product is CASSYRGDTLYGYTF.

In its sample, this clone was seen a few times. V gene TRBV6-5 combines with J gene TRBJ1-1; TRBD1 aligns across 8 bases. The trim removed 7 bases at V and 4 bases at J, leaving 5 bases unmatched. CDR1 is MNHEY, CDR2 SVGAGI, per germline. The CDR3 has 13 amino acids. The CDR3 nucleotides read TGTGCCAGCATGAGGACAGGGCCCACTGAAGCTTTCTTT. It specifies CASMRTGPTEAFF.

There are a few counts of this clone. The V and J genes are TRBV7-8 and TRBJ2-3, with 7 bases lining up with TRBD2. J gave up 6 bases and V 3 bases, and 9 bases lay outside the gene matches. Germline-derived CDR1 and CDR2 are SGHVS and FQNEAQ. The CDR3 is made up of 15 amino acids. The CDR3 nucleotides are TGTGCCAGCAGCTTTGGAGGACTAGGTGGGGATACGCAGTATTTT. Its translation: CASSFGGLGGDTQYF.

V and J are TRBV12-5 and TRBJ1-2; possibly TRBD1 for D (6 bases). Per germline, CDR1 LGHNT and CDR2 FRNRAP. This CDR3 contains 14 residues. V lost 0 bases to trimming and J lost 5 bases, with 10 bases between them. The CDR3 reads CASGLVNQGYGYTF. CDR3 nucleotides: TGTGCTAGTGGTTTGGTAAATCAGGGGTATGGCTACACCTTC.

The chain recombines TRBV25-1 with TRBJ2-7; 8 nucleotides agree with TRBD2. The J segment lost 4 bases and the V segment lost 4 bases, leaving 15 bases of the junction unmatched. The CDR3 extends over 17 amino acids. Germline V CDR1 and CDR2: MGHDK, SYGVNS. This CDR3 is CASSGTFTGTRAYEQYF. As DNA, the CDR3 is TGTGCCAGCAGTGGTACTTTCACCGGGACTAGGGCGTACGAGCAGTACTTC.

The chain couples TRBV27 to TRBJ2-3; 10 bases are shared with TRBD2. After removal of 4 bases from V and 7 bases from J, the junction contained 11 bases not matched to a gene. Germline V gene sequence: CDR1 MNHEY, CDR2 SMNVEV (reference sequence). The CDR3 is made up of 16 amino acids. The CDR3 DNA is TGTGCCAGCAGTTCGTCTAGCGGGAGACTATTAAATACGCAGTATTTT. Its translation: CASSSSSGRLLNTQYF.

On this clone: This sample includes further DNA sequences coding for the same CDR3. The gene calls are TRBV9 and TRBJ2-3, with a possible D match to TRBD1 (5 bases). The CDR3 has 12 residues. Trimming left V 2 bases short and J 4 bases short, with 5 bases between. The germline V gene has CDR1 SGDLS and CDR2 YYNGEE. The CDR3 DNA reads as TGTGCCAGCAGCGTGGGGCCAGATACGCAGTATTTT. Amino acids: CASSVGPDTQYF.

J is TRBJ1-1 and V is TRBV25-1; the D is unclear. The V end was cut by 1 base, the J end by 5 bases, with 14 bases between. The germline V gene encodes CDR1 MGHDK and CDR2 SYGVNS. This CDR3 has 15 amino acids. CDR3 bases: TGTGCCAGCAGTGAATTGGGCACCTCGGGGACTGAAGCTTTCTTT. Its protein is CASSELGTSGTEAFF.